Here is one TCR beta chain with its context. The sample is drawn from a study of blood T cell repertoires in COVID-19. Study-level background: The samples span acute and convalescent COVID-19 from the United States, Italy and Spain.

Original data processing: Amplification of reference gene primers provided the estimated nucleated cell counts. Sequencing was performed with immunoSEQ multiplex PCR; in TCRdb, only in-frame clones are kept and a portion is missing. Clone size and V and J calls were adopted from that table, with D and trimming inferred from the DNA. The sample carries about 59,000 clones, around 81% recorded once. The CDR3 is made up of 14 amino acids. Per germline, CDR1 LNHDA and CDR2 SQIVND (reference sequence). With V trimmed by 5 bases and J by 3 bases, 6 bases remained unmatched. The chain carries TRBV19 and TRBJ1-2; TRBD1 matches 7 bases. The source of this sequence is a woman aged 80 or older with active or convalescent COVID-19. The specimen sequenced was peripheral blood. CDR3 in DNA: TGTGCCAGTAGTCAGACCGGGACAGACTATGGCTACACCTTC. It encodes CASSQTGTDYGYTF.